The clone carrying this T cell receptor (beta chain) was detected a few times. Its specificity is not known. Trimming stripped 2 bases from V and 3 bases from J, with 4 bases between. Looked up from germline, CDR1 is LGHDT and CDR2 is YNNKEL (reference sequence). This CDR3 is 12 amino acids long. TCRdb processed the 5' RACE reads anew with MiXCR; each CDR3 protein has one entry. Of about 57,000 distinct CDR3 sequences in the sample, approximately 27% were seen once. Study-wide findings and caveats: Greatest tumor Treg TCR overlap was with tumor naive CD4+ cells. The TCR gene usage of tumor memory CD4+ T cells clustered together with blood and lymph node memory CD4+ cells and with lymph node naive CD4+ cells.

Treg sorting used a CD4+CD25+CD127-/low gate. The chain couples TRBV3-1 to TRBJ1-1; no definite D call. Input material: tumor-infiltrating Tregs sorted from the breast tumor. The source is a female donor with breast cancer. CDR3 loop: CASSQWDTEAFF. The CDR3 nucleotides are TGTGCCAGCAGCCAATGGGACACTGAAGCTTTCTTT.